This TCR beta chain was captured in a study of blood T cell repertoires in COVID-19. For the study at large: Italy, Spain and the United States were the sources of the convalescent and acute COVID-19 samples.

The CDR3 runs to 17 residues. Germline V gene sequence: CDR1 MGHRA, CDR2 YSYEKL. The ends lost 0 bases at V and 5 bases at J; junction bases unmatched: 9. Using immunoSEQ multiplex PCR, the repertoire was profiled, and TCRdb retains in-frame clones only, with some absent. The repertoire holds around 270,000 clones, with 75% to 95% as singletons. The sequencing sample was made of peripheral blood. The source of this sequence is a person aged 18-30 years with COVID-19, enrolled during active disease. The gene calls are TRBV4-1 and TRBJ2-2, with 7 bases aligning to TRBD2. Here the CDR3 reads CASSQEVGGRYTGELFF. Written as DNA, the CDR3 is TGCGCCAGCAGCCAAGAGGTCGGGGGGAGGTATACCGGGGAGCTGTTTTTT.